This T cell receptor (beta chain) was captured by sequencing in a study of sequential checkpoint blockade in melanoma. Whole-study context: Randomization was 1:1 between first-line nivolumab→ipilimumab and ipilimumab→nivolumab. 85 to 95 pretreatment tumor DNA samples were TCRβ immunosequenced.

Produced via immunoSEQ multiplex PCR; TCRdb's table is partial and in-frame only. The sample lists about 3,000 clones, approximately 20% occurring once. As to treatment: randomized to nivolumab then ipilimumab (arm A) or the reverse (arm B). This CDR3 has 14 amino acids. The V gene lost 2 bases and the J gene lost 0 bases, with 5 bases spanning the gap. Germline V gene data show CDR1 as LNHDA and CDR2 as SQIVND (reference sequence). The chain has TRBV19 and TRBJ1-5; D is ambiguous. Sample: tumor tissue (inferred from file names), taken from a patient given nivolumab and ipilimumab in sequence. The clonotype was recovered from a human donor with melanoma. CDR3 nucleotide sequence: TGTGCCAGTAGTATACAGAATAGCAATCAGCCCCAGCATTTT. Translation gives CASSIQNSNQPQHF.